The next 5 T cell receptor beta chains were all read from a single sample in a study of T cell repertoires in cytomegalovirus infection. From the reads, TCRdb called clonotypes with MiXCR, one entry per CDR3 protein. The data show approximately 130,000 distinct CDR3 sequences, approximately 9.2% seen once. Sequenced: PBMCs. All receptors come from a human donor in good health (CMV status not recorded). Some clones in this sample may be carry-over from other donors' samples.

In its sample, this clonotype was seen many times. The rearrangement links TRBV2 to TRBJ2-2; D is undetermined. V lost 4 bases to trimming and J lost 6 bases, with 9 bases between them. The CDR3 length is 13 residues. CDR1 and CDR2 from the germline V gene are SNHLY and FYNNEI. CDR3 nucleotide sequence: TGTGCCAGCAGTGGGTCTCCGCCCGGGGAGCTGTTTTTT. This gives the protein CASSGSPPGELFF.

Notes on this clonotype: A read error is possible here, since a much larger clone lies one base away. The CDR3 loop is CSARREGQNTQAFF. CDR3 bases: TGCAGTGCTCGGAGAGAAGGACAGAACACTCAAGCTTTCTTT. V usage is TRBV20-1 and J usage is TRBJ1-1; D might be TRBD1 (6 bases). Germline assignment: CDR1 DFQATT and CDR2 SNEGSKA (reference sequence). This CDR3 contains 14 residues.

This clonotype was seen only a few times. The CDR3 here is CASGGEVDEQFF. CDR3 coding DNA: TGTGCCTCAGGGGGGGAAGTAGATGAGCAGTTCTTC. The V gene is TRBV10-3, the J gene TRBJ2-1; D might be TRBD1 or TRBD2, each matching 7 bases. V was trimmed by 11 bases and J by 8 bases, leaving 16 bases between them. The germline CDR1 and CDR2 sequences are ENHRY and SYGVKD. The CDR3 has 12 residues.

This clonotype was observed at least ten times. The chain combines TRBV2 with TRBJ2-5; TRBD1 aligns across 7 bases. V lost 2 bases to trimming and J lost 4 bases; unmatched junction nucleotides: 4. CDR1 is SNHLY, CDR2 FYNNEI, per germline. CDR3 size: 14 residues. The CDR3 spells CASSERTGVETQYF. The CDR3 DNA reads TGTGCCAGCAGTGAACGGACAGGCGTAGAGACCCAGTACTTC.

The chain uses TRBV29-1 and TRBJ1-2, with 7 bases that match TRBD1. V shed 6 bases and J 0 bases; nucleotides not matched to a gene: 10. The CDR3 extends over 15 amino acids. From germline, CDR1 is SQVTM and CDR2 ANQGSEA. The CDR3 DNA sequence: TGCAGCGTCTTCCTGACAGGGCAAGCTAACTATGGCTACACCTTC. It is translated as CSVFLTGQANYGYTF. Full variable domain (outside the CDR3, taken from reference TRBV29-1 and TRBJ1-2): SAVISQKPSRDICQRGTSLTIQCQVDSQVTMMFWYRQQPGQSLTLIATANQGSEATYESGFVIDKFPISRPNLTFSTLTVSNMSPEDSSIYLCSVFLTGQANYGYTFGSGTRLTVV.